A single sample gave rise to the 20 T cell receptor beta chains below, sequenced in a study of blood T cell repertoires in COVID-19. Here immunoSEQ multiplex PCR was the method, and the copy in TCRdb shows in-frame clones only, minus some. This sample yields 60,000 to 75,000 clones, of which 88% are seen a single time; approximately 18% belongs to the top ten. Sequencing was performed on peripheral blood. The receptor source for this set is a woman aged 80 or older with active COVID-19.

The chain couples TRBV18 to TRBJ2-1; the match to TRBD2 covers 9 bases. J was trimmed by 2 bases and V by 3 bases; bases with no gene match: 2. The CDR3 consists of 15 residues. Germline V CDR1 and CDR2: KGHSH, LQKENI. The CDR3 DNA sequence: TGTGCCAGCTCACCCCTAGCGGGGACCTACAATGAGCAGTTCTTC. Its protein is CASSPLAGTYNEQFF.

In this sample, this clone turned up a few times. The V gene is TRBV2, the J gene TRBJ2-3; the match to TRBD2 covers 9 bases. Germline V CDR1 and CDR2: SNHLY, FYNNEI. This CDR3 is 15 amino acids long. Trimming took 7 bases from V and 0 from J; bases not matched to a gene: 5. The CDR3 DNA sequence: TGTGCCAGCACACGTAGCGGGGGAAGCACAGATACGCAGTATTTT. It specifies CASTRSGGSTDTQYF. The entire variable domain, with the rest obtained from reference TRBV2 and TRBJ2-3, is as follows: EPEVTQTPSHQVTQMGQEVILRCVPISNHLYFYWYRQILGQKVEFLVSFYNNEISEKSEIFDDQFSVERPDGSNFTLKIRSTKLEDSAMYFCASTRSGGSTDTQYFGPGTRLTVL.

The rearrangement joins TRBV5-1 to TRBJ1-2; D not certain. The CDR3 runs to 14 residues. V was trimmed by 10 bases and J by 1 base, leaving 17 bases between them. CDR1 SGHRS and CDR2 YFSETQ come from the germline V gene. The CDR3 loop is CASTWAGINYGYTF. Here the CDR3 DNA reads TGCGCCTCCACCTGGGCAGGCATTAACTATGGCTACACCTTC.

The chain joins TRBV19 to TRBJ2-1; 8 bases are shared with TRBD1. CDR3 length: 15 amino acids. Germline CDR1 LNHDA, CDR2 SQIVND (reference sequence). Trimming took 3 bases from V and 0 from J; bases not matched to a gene: 1. The CDR3 is CASSIGQGSYNEQFF. The CDR3 bases are TGTGCCAGTAGTATCGGACAGGGCTCCTACAATGAGCAGTTCTTC.

The rearrangement joins TRBV5-8 to TRBJ2-5; possible D gene TRBD1, 7 bases. V dropped 0 bases and J dropped 4 bases, with 10 bases sitting between them. The CDR3 runs to 14 residues. CDR1 and CDR2 (germline): SGHTS, YDEGEE. In nucleotides, the CDR3 is TGTGCCAGCAGCTTGGGACAGGGAGGAGAGACCCAGTACTTC. Protein product: CASSLGQGGETQYF.

V usage is TRBV19 and J usage is TRBJ2-1, with D perhaps matching TRBD2 (6 bases). The CDR3 consists of 15 residues. CDR1 is LNHDA, CDR2 SQIVND, per germline (reference sequence). The ends were cut back, 5 bases at V and 5 bases at J, with 16 bases in the middle. The CDR3 protein is CASSSWGGENNEQFF. The CDR3 DNA follows: TGTGCCAGTAGTTCATGGGGCGGGGAAAACAATGAGCAGTTCTTC.

The rearrangement links TRBV18 to TRBJ1-2; D gene uncertain. Germline lookup yields CDR1 KGHSH and CDR2 LQKENI. The V end lost 5 bases, the J end lost 4 bases, and 20 bases lay between the germline ends. The CDR3 totals 16 residues. CDR3: CASSDTRLGAGYGYTF. CDR3 in DNA: TGTGCCAGCTCAGACACTAGATTAGGCGCTGGCTATGGCTACACCTTC.

The chain has TRBV7-6 and TRBJ2-5, with 8 bases lining up with TRBD2. This CDR3 has 14 amino acids. Germline V CDR1 and CDR2: SGHVS, FNYEAQ. The V gene end was trimmed by 5 bases and the J gene end by 5 bases; junction bases not matched to a gene: 7. CDR3 amino acids: CASSRGGLAETQYF. CDR3 coding DNA: TGTGCCAGCAGCCGGGGGGGGTTAGCGGAGACCCAGTACTTC.

J is TRBJ2-7 and V is TRBV2, with D tentatively TRBD1 (6 bases). Trimming removed 10 bases at V and 2 bases at J, with 12 bases between. The germline V gene has CDR1 SNHLY and CDR2 FYNNEI. The CDR3 has 12 amino acids. CDR3: CATRTETYEQYF. CDR3 bases: TGTGCCACCCGGACAGAGACCTACGAGCAGTACTTC.

The CDR3 sequence: CASSSTGYYGYTF. The CDR3 DNA follows: TGTGCCAGCAGTTCCACGGGGTACTATGGCTACACCTTC. The gene calls are TRBV28 and TRBJ1-2, with D uncertain. The CDR3 sequence is 13 residues long. V gave up 4 bases and J gave up 3 bases, with 9 bases separating them. The germline gives CDR1 MDHEN, CDR2 SYDVKM.

This clone was observed a few times. The chain combines TRBV11-2 with TRBJ1-1; D not resolved. Germline V gene data show CDR1 as SGHAT and CDR2 as FQNNGV. The CDR3 extends over 15 amino acids. V gave up 8 bases and J gave up 1 base, with 17 bases separating them. In DNA, the CDR3 is TGTGCCAGCCGCTGGCAGGCGTCGTGGAACACTGAAGCTTTCTTT. The encoded protein is CASRWQASWNTEAFF.

The V call is TRBV7-8, the J call TRBJ1-2; possibly TRBD1 for D (5 bases). The germline gives CDR1 SGHVS, CDR2 FQNEAQ. The CDR3 loop spans 17 amino acids. The germline V and J ends were trimmed by 1 base and 5 bases, with 20 bases remaining between them. As DNA, the CDR3 is TGTGCCAGCAGCTTAGTCTTCCCCATGCAGGGAGGTTATGGCTACACCTTC. This codes for CASSLVFPMQGGYGYTF.

The CDR3 DNA sequence: TGTGCCAGCAGCTCGACAGCAAGCACAGATACGCAGTATTTT. This encodes CASSSTASTDTQYF. The chain joins TRBV11-3 to TRBJ2-3; D possibly corresponds to TRBD1 (5 bases). Deletions cut 4 bases from V and 0 bases from J, with 8 bases between. Germline CDR1 SGHNT, CDR2 YENEEA. CDR3 length equals 14 residues.

The V gene is TRBV7-2, the J gene TRBJ2-5; 10 bases are a match to TRBD2. The V and J ends lost 2 bases and 5 bases, in that order; junction bases with no gene match: 5. This CDR3 has 15 residues. Germline CDR1 reads SGHTA; CDR2 reads FQGNSA. CDR3 coding DNA: TGTGCCAGCAGCTTAAGAAGCGGGGGGGCCGAGACCCAGTACTTC. This translates into CASSLRSGGAETQYF.

The V and J genes are TRBV9 and TRBJ1-6; D call uncertain. With 0 bases removed from V and 6 bases from J, the gap between germline ends came to 4 bases. CDR1 and CDR2 from the germline V gene are SGDLS and YYNGEE. The CDR3 has 13 amino acids. The CDR3 protein is CASSVALNSPLHF. The CDR3 bases are TGTGCCAGCAGCGTAGCCCTTAATTCACCCCTCCACTTT.

This sequence joins TRBV28 and TRBJ2-7; D is ambiguous. CDR1 is MDHEN, CDR2 SYDVKM, per germline. Trimming pared 2 bases from V and 6 bases from J, leaving 14 bases between. The CDR3 spans 14 residues. The CDR3 reads CASSLRLRSSEQYF. DNA for the CDR3: TGTGCCAGCAGTTTAAGGTTGCGGAGCTCCGAGCAGTACTTC.

The rearrangement uses TRBV5-5 and TRBJ2-5; D is uncertain. CDR1 is SGHKS and CDR2 is YYEKEE in the germline V gene (reference sequence). The CDR3 spans 15 residues. Deletions cut 4 bases from V and 1 base from J, with 14 bases between. The CDR3 DNA is TGTGCCAGCAGCACCAGACAACAACTCCAAGAGACCCAGTACTTC. This codes for CASSTRQQLQETQYF.

The J gene is TRBJ2-2, the V gene TRBV11-3, with D perhaps TRBD1 (5 bases). Germline V CDR1 and CDR2: SGHNT, YENEEA. The CDR3 runs 15 residues. V was pared by 2 bases and J by 0 bases, with 7 bases between. The CDR3 here is CASSLRGPNTGELFF. CDR3 nucleotides: TGTGCCAGCAGCTTAAGGGGCCCGAACACCGGGGAGCTGTTTTTT.

The chain links TRBV19 to TRBJ1-5; the match to TRBD1 covers 8 bases. CDR1 is LNHDA and CDR2 is SQIVND in the germline V gene (reference sequence). The CDR3 has 14 residues. After removal of 6 bases from V and 9 bases from J, the junction contained 10 bases not matched to a gene. The CDR3, as DNA: TGTGCCAGTAGGGCCGGGACAGGCGGATCGCCCCAGCATTTT. Residues: CASRAGTGGSPQHF.

The gene calls are TRBV10-3 and TRBJ2-1, with D perhaps TRBD2 (7 bases). Germline loops: CDR1 ENHRY, CDR2 SYGVKD. CDR3 length: 14 amino acids. DNA of the CDR3: TGTGCGGTAAAGGGGGGAGGGACCTACAATGAGCAGTTCTTC. Translation gives CAVKGGGTYNEQFF.